This paragraph reports one TCR beta chain. The antigen is undetermined. The germline V gene encodes CDR1 MDHEN and CDR2 SYDVKM. The V and J ends lost 6 bases and 2 bases respectively, with 14 bases between them. The CDR3 covers 15 residues. The sample belongs to a study of cytomegalovirus exposure and HLA in healthy donors. Study details: Later analysis reported that the approximately 120 validation repertoires shared the platform of the roughly 670 first-cohort repertoires. Whole-study results and caveats: Reportedly, cytomegalovirus status was diagnosed with high sensitivity and specificity.

Among the roughly 120 subjects of the validation cohort, separate from the approximately 660-subject first cohort, were the donors. Repertoires were generated with immunoSEQ multiplex PCR, while TCRdb's copy carries only in-frame clones and drops some. This repertoire shows 60,000 to 80,000 clones, around 94% found once; its top ten account for 3.2%. Material: PBMCs. The TCR was taken from a young woman in good health and CMV-seropositive. The chain joins TRBV28 to TRBJ2-1; possible D gene TRBD2, 7 bases. CDR3 loop: CASSVGGRAYNEQFF. In nucleotides, the CDR3 is TGTGCCAGCAGCGTGGGGGGGCGCGCCTACAATGAGCAGTTCTTC.